This TCR beta chain is from a study of early T cells in non-severe SARS-CoV-2 infection. The overall study: Chains from this unsorted whole-blood bulk RNA could not be paired. Findings and caveats of the study: CD4 and private specificities were missed by VDJdb matching, which favored anti-spike CD8 responses.

This clonotype was observed a handful of times. What it recognizes is unknown. The germline V and J ends were trimmed by 11 bases and 3 bases, with 10 bases remaining between them. The CDR3 totals 11 residues. The V gene's germline CDR1 is LNHDA and CDR2 SQIVND (reference sequence). In the library, individual cDNA molecules carried attached unique molecular identifiers. TCRdb recomputed calls from the 5' RACE reads with MiXCR, one row per CDR3 protein. This table holds around 68,000 distinct CDR3 sequences, 5.5% to 7% found once. The sequence derives from an adult who was a healthcare worker with PCR-confirmed SARS-CoV-2 infection or an uninfected control (not recorded which). The specimen was whole blood, collected at baseline. The rearrangement links TRBV19 to TRBJ2-5; the D is unclear. CDR3 bases: TGTGCCTCGGGCACAGAAGAGACCCAGTACTTC. The encoded protein is CASGTEETQYF.